The 11 T cell receptor beta chains presented below share a single source sample, sequenced in a study of T cell changes during pregnancy in multiple sclerosis. Sequenced by immunoSEQ multiplex PCR; TCRdb stores in-frame clones only, minus some. The profile shows 90,000 to 120,000 clones, 92% of them singletons. Specimen: peripheral blood, collected in the third trimester of pregnancy. The receptors here all came from a female donor in good health, enrolled as a control in a pregnancy study.

The gene calls are TRBV19 and TRBJ1-2; D uncertain. The CDR3 consists of 15 residues. Germline lookup yields CDR1 LNHDA and CDR2 SQIVND (reference sequence). V was shortened by 1 base and J by 2 bases, with 11 bases between the two germline ends. CDR3 loop: CASSIVAVGNYGYTF. CDR3 bases: TGTGCCAGTAGTATAGTAGCGGTGGGGAACTATGGCTACACCTTC.

The rearrangement links TRBV6-4 to TRBJ2-1; no reliable D call. CDR3 length: 15 amino acids. Germline loops: CDR1 MRHNA, CDR2 SNTAGT. V was pared by 3 bases and J by 2 bases, with 11 bases between. The CDR3 region has the DNA TGTGCCAGCAGTGAAACGGAGAACCCCTACAATGAGCAGTTCTTC. Its translation: CASSETENPYNEQFF.

The gene calls are TRBV2 and TRBJ1-4; possible D gene TRBD1, 5 bases. Per the germline V gene, CDR1 is SNHLY and CDR2 is FYNNEI. Deletions cut 1 base from V and 6 bases from J, with 15 bases between. The CDR3 totals 16 residues. CDR3 protein: CASSEGGGFHDEKLFF. CDR3 coding DNA: TGTGCCAGCAGTGAAGGGGGGGGATTTCACGATGAAAAACTGTTTTTT.

The rearrangement uses TRBV7-2 and TRBJ1-5; 7 bases line up with TRBD1. The CDR3 length is 14 residues. V gave up 4 bases and J gave up 6 bases; unmatched junction bases: 6. Per germline, CDR1 SGHTA and CDR2 FQGNSA. CDR3 amino acids: CASSYGTAGQPQHF. Here the CDR3 DNA reads TGTGCCAGCAGCTACGGGACAGCCGGTCAGCCCCAGCATTTT.

The chain is built from TRBV5-4 and TRBJ2-7; TRBD2 might be the D (6 bases). The CDR3 covers 17 residues. The ends were cut back, 0 bases at V and 0 bases at J, with 16 bases in the middle. CDR1 SGHNT and CDR2 YYREEE come from the germline V gene (reference sequence). The CDR3 nucleotides are TGTGCCAGCAGCTTGGGGGACTGGAGAAACCCCTCCTACGAGCAGTACTTC. It yields the protein CASSLGDWRNPSYEQYF.

CDR3 loop: CASSVLGESYEQYF. CDR3 DNA: TGTGCCAGCAGCGTATTAGGGGAATCCTACGAGCAGTACTTC. V gene TRBV9 combines with J gene TRBJ2-7; a weak D match, TRBD1 (5 bases). The CDR3 is 14 amino acids. From germline, CDR1 is SGDLS and CDR2 YYNGEE. Trimming cost V 1 base and J 1 base, with 9 bases left between them.

Comments on this clone: Germline and junction disagree at one end, which may indicate a read error. The chain is built from TRBV30 and TRBJ2-7; D possibly uses TRBD1 or TRBD2 (5 bases each). The CDR3 sequence is 11 residues long. Per the germline V gene, CDR1 is GTSNPN and CDR2 is SVGIG (reference sequence). For the CDR3, the DNA is TGTGCCTTGAGTGGGGGAGCCGAGCAGTACTTC. As protein: CALSGGAEQYF.

The count of this clone is one. The chain employs TRBV5-1 and TRBJ1-2, with 9 bases matching TRBD1. Per the germline V gene, CDR1 is SGHRS and CDR2 is YFSETQ. The CDR3 length is 15 residues. Losses at the gene ends were 4 bases for V and 4 bases for J; bases not matched to a gene: 8. This CDR3 is CASSLGQGSGYGYTF. DNA of the CDR3: TGCGCCAGCAGCCTGGGACAGGGCAGTGGCTATGGCTACACCTTC. Together with reference TRBV5-1 and TRBJ1-2, the CDR3 gives the full variable domain: KAGVTQTPRYLIKTRGQQVTLSCSPISGHRSVSWYQQTPGQGLQFLFEYFSETQRNKGNFPGRFSGRQFSNSRSEMNVSTLELGDSALYLCASSLGQGSGYGYTFGSGTRLTVV.

V usage is TRBV4-3 and J usage is TRBJ1-3; 8 bases match TRBD1. Germline values: CDR1 LGHNA, CDR2 YSLEER. CDR3 size: 16 residues. With 3 bases clipped from V and 2 bases from J, the junction kept 6 bases outside the gene matches. Written as DNA, the CDR3 is TGCGCCAGCAGCCAGGACGGGACAGGCGCTGGAAACACCATATATTTT. It translates to CASSQDGTGAGNTIYF.

This clone has a handful of counts. This rearrangement joins TRBV5-6 to TRBJ1-1, with 10 bases matching TRBD1. CDR3 length: 13 amino acids. The germline CDR1 and CDR2 sequences are SGHDT and YYEEEE. Trimming removed 3 bases from V and 10 bases from J; junction bases left unmatched: 6. CDR3 DNA sequence: TGTGCCAGCAGCTCTGACAGGGGGCTTCTAGCTTTCTTT. Protein product: CASSSDRGLLAFF.

The chain couples TRBV7-2 to TRBJ1-5; D possibly corresponds to TRBD1 (5 bases). This CDR3 has 13 residues. V was clipped by 2 bases and J by 7 bases, with 9 bases between them. Germline V gene sequence: CDR1 SGHTA, CDR2 FQGNSA. CDR3 DNA sequence: TGTGCCAGCAGCTTATTGGGGGGACAGCCCCAGCATTTT. Protein: CASSLLGGQPQHF. The variable domain in full, completed from reference TRBV7-2 and TRBJ1-5, reads GAGVSQSPSNKVTEKGKDVELRCDPISGHTALYWYRQSLGQGLEFLIYFQGNSAPDKSGLPSDRFSAERTGGSVSTLTIQRTQQEDSAVYLCASSLLGGQPQHFGDGTRLSIL.